This T cell receptor (beta chain) emerged from a study of T cell responses to AZD1222 COVID-19 vaccine. As regards this clone: Its antigen remains unidentified.

Study results and limitations: Clonal diversity was possibly underestimated, and the donors were mostly white British, with more females. Compared with day 0, the breadth and depth of the Spike-specific TCR repertoire rose significantly after two doses of AZD1222.

Only in-frame clones appear in the TCRdb table, and some are missing; sequencing was by immunoSEQ multiplex PCR. The sample records about 180,000 clones, 85% to 95% being singletons. Sequences were derived from peripheral blood, sampled 28 days after the second AZD1222 dose. This TCR came from an adult who received the AZD1222 COVID-19 vaccine.

CDR3 DNA: TGTGCCAGCAGCTTAAGCCCGGGACTAACAAACACCGGGGAGCTGTTTTTT. Translation gives CASSLSPGLTNTGELFF. The chain carries TRBV7-3 and TRBJ2-2; 7 bases align to TRBD2. V was clipped by 1 base and J by 2 bases; unmatched bases: 7. The CDR3 consists of 17 residues. Germline lookup yields CDR1 SGHTA and CDR2 FQGTGA.